One and the same sample provided the 25 T cell receptor beta chains below, sequenced in a study of early T cells in non-severe SARS-CoV-2 infection. TCRdb redid the calling of the 5' RACE reads with MiXCR, one entry per CDR3 protein. This table holds tens of thousands of distinct CDR3 sequences, about 5.2% found once. The sequencing used whole blood, collected at baseline. The receptors here all came from an adult who was a healthcare worker with PCR-confirmed SARS-CoV-2 infection or an uninfected control (not recorded which).

This clonotype was counted ten times or more. The chain joins TRBV7-3 to TRBJ2-1; no clear D. V gave up 4 bases and J gave up 6 bases, with 7 bases separating them. CDR1 SGHTA and CDR2 FQGTGA come from the germline V gene. CDR3 size: 12 residues. CDR3 nucleotide sequence: TGTGCCAGCAGCTACCTACGCAATGAGCAGTTCTTC. This translates into CASSYLRNEQFF.

This clonotype showed up just a few times. The rearrangement uses TRBV3-1 and TRBJ2-3; D is unresolved. V lost 1 base to trimming and J lost 5 bases, with 10 bases between them. The CDR3 is 14 amino acids. CDR1 LGHDT and CDR2 YNNKEL come from the germline V gene (reference sequence). The DNA of the CDR3 is TGTGCCAGCAGCCAAGGAGAGTCGGGAGATACGCAGTATTTT. Protein: CASSQGESGDTQYF.

This clonotype showed up many times. This chain connects TRBV28 to TRBJ1-2, with D maybe TRBD1 (6 bases). V shed 7 bases and J shed 8 bases, with 20 bases lying between them. The CDR3 contains 14 residues. CDR1 and CDR2 (germline): MDHEN, SYDVKM. CDR3 sequence reads: CASMGAVETGGYTF. The CDR3 nucleotides read TGTGCCAGCATGGGGGCGGTGGAGACGGGCGGCTACACCTTC.

Ten or more counts support this clonotype. The CDR3: CASSLMGGTGELFF. The CDR3 bases are TGTGCCAGCAGCTTAATGGGCGGAACCGGGGAGCTGTTTTTT. The chain has TRBV11-2 and TRBJ2-2; D remains unclear. The germline V and J ends were trimmed by 2 bases and 5 bases, with 9 bases remaining between them. The V gene's germline CDR1 is SGHAT and CDR2 FQNNGV. This CDR3 region has 14 residues.

This clonotype was recorded many times. The rearrangement joins TRBV2 to TRBJ2-5; D gene uncertain. There are 15 residues in the CDR3. Germline CDR1 and CDR2: SNHLY and FYNNEI. V was shortened by 6 bases and J by 0 bases, with 14 bases between the two germline ends. CDR3 DNA sequence: TGTGCCAGCAGCCTCCCCTCTCTGTACCAAGAGACCCAGTACTTC. Translation: CASSLPSLYQETQYF.

This clonotype showed up many times. This chain connects TRBV12-3 or TRBV12-4 to TRBJ1-1, with D maybe TRBD1 (6 bases). Trimming left V 2 bases short and J 3 bases short, with 10 bases between. The CDR3 loop spans 14 amino acids. The CDR3 bases are TGTGCCAGCAGTTTAACGGCAGGGGACACTGAAGCTTTCTTT. As protein: CASSLTAGDTEAFF.

The table lists this clonotype with many counts. The chain is built from TRBV20-1 and TRBJ1-2; TRBD1 matches 7 bases. The CDR3 consists of 12 residues. In germline, CDR1 is DFQATT, CDR2 SNEGSKA (reference sequence). Trimming at V came to 6 bases and at J to 6 bases, leaving 7 bases not matched to a gene. In DNA form, the CDR3 reads TGCAGTGCCCTGACAGGGCTGAATGGCTACACCTTC. Translating it yields CSALTGLNGYTF.

There are many counts of this clonotype. The CDR3 is CSASRTAFGKEQFF. The CDR3, as DNA: TGCAGTGCTAGCAGGACAGCCTTTGGGAAGGAGCAGTTCTTC. V and J are TRBV20-1 and TRBJ2-1, with D possibly being TRBD1 (6 bases). The CDR3 covers 14 residues. The V gene's germline CDR1 is DFQATT and CDR2 SNEGSKA (reference sequence). V lost 3 bases to trimming and J lost 10 bases, with 19 bases between them.

This clonotype was seen repeatedly, ten times or more. V usage is TRBV7-9 and J usage is TRBJ1-1, with unresolved D. In germline, CDR1 is SEHNR, CDR2 FQNEAQ (reference sequence). The CDR3 runs to 14 residues. Trimming stripped 1 base from V and 2 bases from J, with 8 bases between. CDR3 nucleotide sequence: TGTGCCAGCAGCTTAGTATCGGGCAACACTGAAGCTTTCTTT. Its protein product is CASSLVSGNTEAFF. The entire variable domain, with the rest obtained from reference TRBV7-9 and TRBJ1-1, is as follows: DTGVSQNPRHKITKRGQNVTFRCDPISEHNRLYWYRQTLGQGPEFLTYFQNEAQLEKSRLLSDRFSAERPKGSFSTLEIQRTEQGDSAMYLCASSLVSGNTEAFFGQGTRLTVV.

This clonotype appeared many times. The chain carries TRBV28 and TRBJ2-7; 8 bases are shared with TRBD1. The ends lost 7 bases at V and 2 bases at J; junction bases unmatched: 4. The length of the CDR3 is 13 residues. Per the germline V gene, CDR1 is MDHEN and CDR2 is SYDVKM. The CDR3 DNA sequence: TGTGCCAGCATGGACAGGGCCACCTACGAGCAGTACTTC. The encoded protein is CASMDRATYEQYF.

The chain employs TRBV3-1 and TRBJ2-3; 11 nucleotides line up with TRBD2. The V gene end was trimmed by 5 bases and the J gene end by 3 bases; junction bases not matched to a gene: 1. Germline values: CDR1 LGHDT, CDR2 YNNKEL (reference sequence). The CDR3 totals 14 residues. Written as DNA, the CDR3 is TGTGCCAGCAGCACTAGCGGGAGAACAGATACGCAGTATTTT. Translated, it gives CASSTSGRTDTQYF.

This clonotype has at least ten counts. The rearrangement uses TRBV28 and TRBJ2-4, with D possibly matching TRBD2 (5 bases). The CDR3 covers 15 residues. Trimming removed 4 bases from V and 1 base from J, with 11 bases in between. Germline V gene lookup returns CDR1 MDHEN and CDR2 SYDVKM. In DNA, the CDR3 is TGTGCCAGCAGTTCTAGGTGGGAGGCCAAAAACATTCAGTACTTC. It codes for CASSSRWEAKNIQYF.

This clonotype was recorded many times. The rearrangement uses TRBV6-1 and TRBJ2-1, with unresolved D. CDR3 length: 15 amino acids. CDR1 is MNHNS, CDR2 SASEGT, per germline. Trimming removed 1 base from V and 4 bases from J, with 11 bases in between. CDR3 in amino acids: CASSEVVTGYNEQFF. CDR3 DNA: TGTGCCAGCAGTGAAGTCGTGACGGGTTACAATGAGCAGTTCTTC.

This clonotype was recorded many times. V usage is TRBV30 and J usage is TRBJ2-7; possibly TRBD2 for D (6 bases). Trimming removed 2 bases at V and 5 bases at J, with 19 bases between. The CDR3 covers 15 residues. Germline CDR1 reads GTSNPN; CDR2 reads SVGIG (reference sequence). The CDR3 sequence: CAWSQKMGGLDEQYF. In nucleotides, the CDR3 is TGTGCCTGGAGTCAAAAAATGGGAGGTTTGGACGAGCAGTACTTC. Drawing the rest from reference TRBV30 and TRBJ2-7, the complete variable domain is SQTIHQWPATLVQPVGSPLSLECTVEGTSNPNLYWYRQAAGRGLQLLFYSVGIGQISSEVPQNLSASRPQDRQFILSSKKLLLSDSGFYLCAWSQKMGGLDEQYFGPGTRLTVT.

This clonotype was counted between two and nine times. The gene calls are TRBV5-4 and TRBJ1-5; 7 bases are shared with TRBD1. Germline V gives CDR1 SGHNT, CDR2 YYREEE (reference sequence). J gave up 5 bases and V 0 bases, and 2 bases lay outside the gene matches. The CDR3 extends over 14 amino acids. The CDR3 nucleotides are TGTGCCAGCAGCTTGGGGGGGACAGATCAGCCCCAGCATTTT. Amino acids: CASSLGGTDQPQHF.

This clonotype showed up many times. The V and J genes are TRBV5-4 and TRBJ2-5, with 7 bases fitting TRBD1. J was trimmed by 5 bases and V by 4 bases; bases with no gene match: 5. The CDR3 runs 13 residues. Germline loops: CDR1 SGHNT, CDR2 YYREEE (reference sequence). DNA for the CDR3: TGTGCCAGCAGCACAGACAGGGTGGAGACCCAGTACTTC. Encoded protein: CASSTDRVETQYF.

This clonotype was seen ten or more times. V gene TRBV20-1 combines with J gene TRBJ2-7, with TRBD2 as a possible D gene (5 bases). Germline V lookup: CDR1 DFQATT, CDR2 SNEGSKA (reference sequence). There are 12 residues in the CDR3. The V end was cut by 2 bases, the J end by 3 bases, with 8 bases between. This CDR3 reads CSARQDFYEQYF. In DNA form, the CDR3 reads TGCAGTGCTAGACAGGACTTCTACGAGCAGTACTTC.

The chain links TRBV29-1 to TRBJ2-7, with no clear D. This CDR3 comprises 10 residues. Looked up from germline, CDR1 is SQVTM and CDR2 is ANQGSEA. V was shortened by 6 bases and J by 7 bases, with 10 bases between the two germline ends. The CDR3 DNA sequence: TGCAGCGTCCTACTTACTGAGCAGTACTTC. This gives the protein CSVLLTEQYF.

This clonotype was counted only a few times. V and J are TRBV4-1 and TRBJ2-3, with D uncertain. Trimming pared 4 bases from V and 4 bases from J, leaving 15 bases between. The germline CDR1 and CDR2 sequences are MGHRA and YSYEKL. The CDR3 covers 15 residues. DNA of the CDR3: TGCGCCAGCAGCCTGAGCCCCCCGGATGCAGATACGCAGTATTTT. This encodes CASSLSPPDADTQYF.

V is TRBV6-2 or TRBV6-3 and J is TRBJ2-5; D is unclear. The CDR3 has 12 amino acids. V lost 5 bases to trimming and J lost 5 bases, with 9 bases between them. Germline V gene data show CDR1 as MNHEY and CDR2 as SVGEGT. The CDR3 sequence: CASSRVQETQYF. The CDR3 bases are TGTGCCAGCAGTCGGGTGCAGGAGACCCAGTACTTC.

There are many counts of this clonotype. The genes are TRBV28 and TRBJ1-3; tentative D call: TRBD1 (5 bases). CDR3 length: 15 residues. Trimming removed 11 bases at V and 2 bases at J, with 19 bases between. Germline V CDR1 and CDR2: MDHEN, SYDVKM. The CDR3 DNA reads as TGTGCCTCGGGCGAGGGGTTAGGTGCTGGAAACACCATATATTTT. Residues: CASGEGLGAGNTIYF.

The chain uses TRBV4-1 and TRBJ2-2; 9 nucleotides match TRBD1. V lost 3 bases, J lost 2 bases, and 1 base stayed unmatched. Germline assignment: CDR1 MGHRA and CDR2 YSYEKL. The CDR3 has 15 residues. The CDR3 coding sequence is TGCGCCAGCAGCCAGGACAGGGGCAACACCGGGGAGCTGTTTTTT. It specifies CASSQDRGNTGELFF.

This chain links TRBV28 with TRBJ1-2; D ambiguous. Germline V gene data show CDR1 as MDHEN and CDR2 as SYDVKM. The germline V and J ends were trimmed by 2 bases and 10 bases, with 17 bases remaining between them. The CDR3 sequence is 14 residues long. CDR3 DNA: TGTGCCAGCAGTTTACGGCGGCAGCTCCCCGCCTACACCTTC. Its translation: CASSLRRQLPAYTF.

This clonotype was seen many times. The chain has TRBV6-4 and TRBJ2-6; D might be TRBD1 (5 bases). The CDR3 has 16 residues. Germline V CDR1 and CDR2: MRHNA, SNTAGT. Trimming left V 7 bases short and J 1 base short, with 14 bases between. For the CDR3, the DNA is TGTGCCAGCACGGCGACAGCCGGTTCTGGGGCCAACGTCCTGACTTTC. Translating it yields CASTATAGSGANVLTF.

This clonotype is medium-sized (0.01 to 0.1%) by share. The chain uses TRBV27 and TRBJ2-3; D unclear. The V gene's germline CDR1 is MNHEY and CDR2 SMNVEV (reference sequence). There are 15 residues in the CDR3. Trimming shortened V by 2 bases and J by 1 base, and 10 bases separated the two germline ends. The CDR3 sequence: CASSLDLERTDTQYF. CDR3 bases: TGTGCCAGCAGTTTAGACCTGGAACGCACAGATACGCAGTATTTT.